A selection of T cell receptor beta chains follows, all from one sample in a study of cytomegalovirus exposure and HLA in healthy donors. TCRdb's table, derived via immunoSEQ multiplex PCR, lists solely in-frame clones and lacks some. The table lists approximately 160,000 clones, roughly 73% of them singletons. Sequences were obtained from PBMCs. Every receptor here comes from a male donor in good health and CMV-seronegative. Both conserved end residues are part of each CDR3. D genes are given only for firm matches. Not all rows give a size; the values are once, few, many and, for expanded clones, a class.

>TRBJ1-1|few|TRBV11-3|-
TGTGCCAGCAGCGAGGGGAGGGGAGGGGACACTGAAGCTTTCTTT
CASSEGRGGDTEAFF
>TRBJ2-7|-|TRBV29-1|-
TGCAGCGCCGCGGGGCTTGGCGAGCAGTACTTC
CSAAGLGEQYF
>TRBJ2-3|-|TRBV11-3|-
TGTGCCAGCAGCCGAGGGGAGGTCACAGATACGCAGTATTTT
CASSRGEVTDTQYF
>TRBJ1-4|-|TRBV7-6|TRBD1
TGTGCCAGCAGCCCTACAGGGGGCGACGATGAAAAACTGTTTTTT
CASSPTGGDDEKLFF
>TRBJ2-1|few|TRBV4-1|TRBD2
TGCGCCAGCAGCCAGGGGTCTGGCGGGAGAGTGGGTGAGCAGTTCTTC
CASSQGSGGRVGEQFF
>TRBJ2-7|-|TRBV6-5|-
TGTGCCAGCAGTTACTCGACAGTCTCATCCAACGAGCAGTACTTC
CASSYSTVSSNEQYF
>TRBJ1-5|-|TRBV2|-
TGTGCCAGCAGTGAAGCGCGGAGTGTCGTGCATTTT
CASSEARSVVHF
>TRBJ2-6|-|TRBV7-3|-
TGTGCCAGCAGCTTAAAAGCCATATCCTCTGGGGCCAACGTCCTGACTTTC
CASSLKAISSGANVLTF
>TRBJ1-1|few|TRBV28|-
TGTGCCGGCGGTCAACAGGACACTGAAGCTTTCTTT
CAGGQQDTEAFF
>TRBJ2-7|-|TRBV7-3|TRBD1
TGTGCCAGCAGCCGGGGGACAGGGGGCGCTTACGAGCAGTACTTC
CASSRGTGGAYEQYF
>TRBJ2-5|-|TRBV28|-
TGTGCCAGCAGCCAGGGGTTCCAAGAGACCCAGTACTTC
CASSQGFQETQYF